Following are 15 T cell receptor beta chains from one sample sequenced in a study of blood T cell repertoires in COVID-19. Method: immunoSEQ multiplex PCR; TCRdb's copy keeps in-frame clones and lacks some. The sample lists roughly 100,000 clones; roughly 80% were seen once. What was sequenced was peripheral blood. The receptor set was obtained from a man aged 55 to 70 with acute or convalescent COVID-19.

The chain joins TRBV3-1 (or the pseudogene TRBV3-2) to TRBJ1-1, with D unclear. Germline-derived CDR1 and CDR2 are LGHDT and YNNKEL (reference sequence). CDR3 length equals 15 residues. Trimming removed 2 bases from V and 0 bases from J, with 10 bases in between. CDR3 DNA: TGTGCCAGCAGCCAAAAAAGAAGCATGAACACTGAAGCTTTCTTT. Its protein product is CASSQKRSMNTEAFF.

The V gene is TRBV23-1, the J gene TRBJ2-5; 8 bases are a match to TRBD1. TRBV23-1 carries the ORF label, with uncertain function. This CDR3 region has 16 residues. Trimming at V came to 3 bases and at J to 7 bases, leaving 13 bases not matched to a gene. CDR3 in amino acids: CASSHRRPNRGRTQYF. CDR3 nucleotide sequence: TGCGCCAGCAGTCATCGACGCCCCAACAGGGGGAGGACCCAGTACTTC.

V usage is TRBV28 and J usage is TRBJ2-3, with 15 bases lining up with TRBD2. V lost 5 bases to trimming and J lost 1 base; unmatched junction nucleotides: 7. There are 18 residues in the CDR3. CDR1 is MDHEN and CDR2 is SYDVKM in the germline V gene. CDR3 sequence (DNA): TGTGCCAGCAGTGGTCTGGGACTAGCGGGAGGCCGCACAGATACGCAGTATTTT. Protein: CASSGLGLAGGRTDTQYF.

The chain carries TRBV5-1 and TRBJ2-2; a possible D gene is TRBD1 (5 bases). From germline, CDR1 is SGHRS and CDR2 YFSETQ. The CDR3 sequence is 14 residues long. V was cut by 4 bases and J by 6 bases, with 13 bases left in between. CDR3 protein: CASSQTQGPGELFF. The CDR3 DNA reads TGCGCCAGCAGCCAAACTCAGGGCCCCGGGGAGCTGTTTTTT.

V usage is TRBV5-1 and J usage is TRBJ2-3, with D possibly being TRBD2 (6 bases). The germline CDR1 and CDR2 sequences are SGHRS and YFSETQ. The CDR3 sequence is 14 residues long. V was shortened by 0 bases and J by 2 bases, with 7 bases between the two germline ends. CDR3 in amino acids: CASSLGGITDTQYF. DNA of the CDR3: TGCGCCAGCAGCTTGGGCGGGATCACAGATACGCAGTATTTT.

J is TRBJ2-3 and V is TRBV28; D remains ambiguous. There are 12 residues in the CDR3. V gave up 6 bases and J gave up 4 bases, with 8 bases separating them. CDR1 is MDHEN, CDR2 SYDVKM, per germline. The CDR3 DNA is TGTGCCAGCAGCCAACTACCAGATACGCAGTATTTT. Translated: CASSQLPDTQYF. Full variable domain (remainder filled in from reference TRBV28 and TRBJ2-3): DVKVTQSSRYLVKRTGEKVFLECVQDMDHENMFWYRQDPGLGLRLIYFSYDVKMKEKGDIPEGYSVSREKKERFSLILESASTNQTSMYLCASSQLPDTQYFGPGTRLTVL.

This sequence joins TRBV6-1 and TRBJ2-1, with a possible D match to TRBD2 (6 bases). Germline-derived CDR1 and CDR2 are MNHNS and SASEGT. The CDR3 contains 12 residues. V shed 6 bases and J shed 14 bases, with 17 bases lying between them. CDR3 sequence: CASSNTEGREFF. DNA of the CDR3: TGTGCCAGCAGCAACACGGAGGGCCGGGAGTTCTTC.

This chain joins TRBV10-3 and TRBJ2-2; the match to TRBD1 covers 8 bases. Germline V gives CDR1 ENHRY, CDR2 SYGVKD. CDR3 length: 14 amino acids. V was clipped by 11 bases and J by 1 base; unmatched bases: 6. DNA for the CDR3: TGTGCCTCTACGGACAGGGAGAACACCGGGGAGCTGTTTTTT. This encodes CASTDRENTGELFF.

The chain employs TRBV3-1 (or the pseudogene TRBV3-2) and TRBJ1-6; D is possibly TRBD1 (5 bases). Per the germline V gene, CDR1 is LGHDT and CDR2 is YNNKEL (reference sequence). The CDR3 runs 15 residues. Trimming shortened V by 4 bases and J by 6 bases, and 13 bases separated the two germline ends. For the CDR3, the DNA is TGTGCCAGCAGCCGTGGAGGGGCATTTAATTCACCCCTCCACTTT. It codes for CASSRGGAFNSPLHF.

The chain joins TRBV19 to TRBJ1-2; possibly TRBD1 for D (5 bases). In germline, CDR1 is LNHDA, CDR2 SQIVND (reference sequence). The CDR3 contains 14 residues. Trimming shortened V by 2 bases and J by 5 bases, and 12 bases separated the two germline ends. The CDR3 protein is CASSITGPLYGYTF. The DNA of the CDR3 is TGTGCCAGTAGTATAACAGGACCCCTTTATGGCTACACCTTC.

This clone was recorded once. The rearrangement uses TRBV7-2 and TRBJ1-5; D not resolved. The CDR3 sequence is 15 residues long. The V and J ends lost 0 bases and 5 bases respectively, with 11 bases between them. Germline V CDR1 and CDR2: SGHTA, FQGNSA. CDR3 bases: TGTGCCAGCAGCTTAGCGCGTCTCCGGGATCAGCCCCAGCATTTT. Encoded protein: CASSLARLRDQPQHF.

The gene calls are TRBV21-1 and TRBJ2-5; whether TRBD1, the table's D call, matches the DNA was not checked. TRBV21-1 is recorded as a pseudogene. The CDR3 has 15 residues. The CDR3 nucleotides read TGTGCCAGCTTTCTCAACACGGGACAAGGGGAGACCCAGTACTTC. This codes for CASFLNTGQGETQYF.

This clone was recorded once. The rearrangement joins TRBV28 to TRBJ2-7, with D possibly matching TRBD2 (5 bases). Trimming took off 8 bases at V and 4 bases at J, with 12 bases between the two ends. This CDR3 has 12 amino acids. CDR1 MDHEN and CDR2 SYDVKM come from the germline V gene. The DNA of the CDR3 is TGTGCCAGCTGCGGGCGTAAATACGAGCAGTACTTC. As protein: CASCGRKYEQYF. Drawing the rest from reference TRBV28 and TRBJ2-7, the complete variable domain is DVKVTQSSRYLVKRTGEKVFLECVQDMDHENMFWYRQDPGLGLRLIYFSYDVKMKEKGDIPEGYSVSREKKERFSLILESASTNQTSMYLCASCGRKYEQYFGPGTRLTVT.

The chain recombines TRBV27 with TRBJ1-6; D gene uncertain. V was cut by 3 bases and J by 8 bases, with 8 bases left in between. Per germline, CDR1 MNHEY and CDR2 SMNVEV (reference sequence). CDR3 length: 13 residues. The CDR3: CASSFGSDSPLHF. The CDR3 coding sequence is TGTGCCAGCAGTTTCGGAAGCGATTCACCCCTCCACTTT.

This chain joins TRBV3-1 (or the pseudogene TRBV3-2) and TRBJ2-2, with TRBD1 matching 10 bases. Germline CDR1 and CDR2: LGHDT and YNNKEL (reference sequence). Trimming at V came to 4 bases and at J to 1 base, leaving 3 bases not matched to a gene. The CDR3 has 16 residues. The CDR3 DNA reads TGTGCCAGCAGCCGAAGGACAGGGGGGAACACCGGGGAGCTGTTTTTT. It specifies CASSRRTGGNTGELFF.